The 25 T cell receptor beta chains given below trace back to one sample, sequenced in a study of immune characteristics of hereditary and idiopathic chronic pancreatitis. Generated by immunoSEQ multiplex PCR, the TCRdb table keeps only in-frame clones and is missing some. Of fewer than 750 clones detected, around 65% appear once; the ten largest clones hold under 30%. Sequenced input: pancreas tissue. These TCRs come from a human donor who was a deceased organ donor serving as a healthy control.

The chain couples TRBV6-4 to TRBJ2-1; a possible D gene is TRBD1 (5 bases). V dropped 8 bases and J dropped 3 bases, with 14 bases sitting between them. Germline values: CDR1 MRHNA, CDR2 SNTAGT. The CDR3 totals 14 residues. CDR3 in DNA: TGTGCCAGCCGGCCCAGGGTAGGCTACAATGAGCAGTTCTTC. It is translated as CASRPRVGYNEQFF.

This sequence joins TRBV6-5 and TRBJ1-2; D uncertain. V dropped 5 bases and J dropped 4 bases, with 14 bases sitting between them. Germline CDR1 MNHEY, CDR2 SVGAGI. The length of the CDR3 is 14 residues. The CDR3 loop reads CASSIDRAPYGYTF. The CDR3 region has the DNA TGTGCCAGCAGTATAGACCGGGCCCCCTATGGCTACACCTTC.

The V and J genes are TRBV28 and TRBJ2-3; D might be TRBD2 (5 bases). V was cut by 1 base and J by 0 bases, with 14 bases left in between. The CDR3 totals 17 residues. CDR1 is MDHEN and CDR2 is SYDVKM in the germline V gene. CDR3 residues: CASSLYGGRTSTDTQYF. The CDR3 bases are TGTGCCAGCAGTTTATACGGAGGCAGAACTAGCACAGATACGCAGTATTTT.

This clone has only a few counts. The rearrangement joins TRBV14 to TRBJ1-4; D is perhaps TRBD1 (5 bases). V gave up 8 bases and J gave up 0 bases, with 16 bases separating them. The CDR3 sequence is 16 residues long. Looked up from germline, CDR1 is SGHDN and CDR2 is FVKESK. DNA of the CDR3: TGTGCCAGCTCCCGGGGACTGATTTCAACTAATGAAAAACTGTTTTTT. Translated, it gives CASSRGLISTNEKLFF.

This chain connects TRBV30 to TRBJ2-3; the D gene is possibly TRBD1 (6 bases). This CDR3 comprises 15 residues. Looked up from germline, CDR1 is GTSNPN and CDR2 is SVGIG (reference sequence). V was clipped by 1 base and J by 1 base, with 12 bases between them. The CDR3 DNA reads as TGTGCCTGGAGTGGCGCTGGGACACGCACAGATACGCAGTATTTT. Protein sequence: CAWSGAGTRTDTQYF.

The sample holds a few counts of this clone. The gene calls are TRBV4-1 and TRBJ2-1, with D perhaps assigned TRBD1 or TRBD2 (6 bases each). V gave up 0 bases and J gave up 1 base, with 19 bases separating them. The V gene's germline CDR1 is MGHRA and CDR2 YSYEKL. This CDR3 region has 19 residues. Here the CDR3 DNA reads TGCGCCAGCAGCCAAGATACGCACGGGGGCCAAGCGTCCTACAATGAGCAGTTCTTC. Amino acids: CASSQDTHGGQASYNEQFF.

This clone was counted between two and nine times. The CDR3 DNA reads TGTGCCAGCAGCGCCACGATGGGGGGTGACTACGAGCAGTACTTC. This codes for CASSATMGGDYEQYF. The chain employs TRBV7-9 and TRBJ2-7; maybe TRBD2 (6 bases). Germline V gene data show CDR1 as SEHNR and CDR2 as FQNEAQ (reference sequence). Between the trimmed V and J ends, which lost 5 bases and 3 bases, there was a span of 17 bases. The CDR3 has 15 amino acids.

DNA of the CDR3: TGCGCCAGCTCTAAGGGGGGCGGAGCGGAGACCCAGTACTTC. This encodes CASSKGGGAETQYF. The chain employs TRBV5-1 and TRBJ2-5; D possibly uses TRBD1 or TRBD2 (6 bases each). There are 14 residues in the CDR3. The V end was cut by 7 bases, the J end by 5 bases, with 18 bases between. Germline CDR1 and CDR2: SGHRS and YFSETQ.

This chain links TRBV21-1 with TRBJ2-1; the D segment call TRBD1 is taken from the table without a DNA check. TRBV21-1 is shown as a pseudogene. CDR3 length: 15 residues. CDR3 residues: CASSIRTGEIGEQFF. The DNA for the CDR3 is TGTGCCAGCAGCATCAGGACAGGGGAGATCGGTGAGCAGTTCTTC.

This clone was found a few times. This chain joins TRBV15 and TRBJ2-1, with 7 nucleotides matching TRBD2. CDR3 length equals 18 residues. With V trimmed by 0 bases and J by 6 bases, 14 bases remained unmatched. The germline V gene has CDR1 LNHNV and CDR2 YYDKDF (reference sequence). Written as DNA, the CDR3 is TGTGCCACCAGCAGAGATCGCACTAGCGACGCTGTTTCCAATGAGCAGTTCTTC. It yields the protein CATSRDRTSDAVSNEQFF.

The CDR3 nucleotides read TGTGCCAGCAGCTATAAAACTCGGTCCGGGGAGCTGTTTTTT. Protein product: CASSYKTRSGELFF. The chain recombines TRBV5-8 with TRBJ2-2; no reliable D call. Trimming left V 3 bases short and J 6 bases short, with 12 bases between. The CDR3 runs 14 residues. Per the germline V gene, CDR1 is SGHTS and CDR2 is YDEGEE. Complete variable domain (other parts from reference TRBV5-8 and TRBJ2-2): EAGVTQSPTHLIKTRGQQATLRCSPISGHTSVYWYQQALGLGLQFLLWYDEGEERNRGNFPPRFSGRQFPNYSSELNVNALELEDSALYLCASSYKTRSGELFFGEGSRLTVL.

The chain uses TRBV27 and TRBJ1-5, with D perhaps TRBD1 (5 bases). Germline V lookup: CDR1 MNHEY, CDR2 SMNVEV (reference sequence). V lost 11 bases to trimming and J lost 7 bases, with 18 bases between them. The CDR3 sequence is 13 residues long. The CDR3 region has the DNA TGTGCCTCCCAACGTGGGGCGGGGCAGCCCCAGCATTTT. It specifies CASQRGAGQPQHF.

V usage is TRBV9 and J usage is TRBJ2-3, with a possible D match to TRBD1 (6 bases). The CDR3 length is 14 residues. From germline, CDR1 is SGDLS and CDR2 YYNGEE. V lost 1 base and J 3 bases, leaving 9 bases between the germline ends. The CDR3 DNA follows: TGTGCCAGCAGCGTACTTGACAGGACAGATACGCAGTATTTT. Translating it yields CASSVLDRTDTQYF. The full variable domain, completed using reference TRBV9 and TRBJ2-3, is DSGVTQTPKHLITATGQRVTLRCSPRSGDLSVYWYQQSLDQGLQFLIQYYNGEERAKGNILERFSAQQFPDLHSELNLSSLELGDSALYFCASSVLDRTDTQYFGPGTRLTVL.

This clone occurred once. This chain uses TRBV28 with TRBJ2-7; 8 bases are a match to TRBD2. The V and J ends lost 2 bases and 4 bases, in that order; junction bases with no gene match: 7. CDR3 length equals 15 residues. Germline V CDR1 and CDR2: MDHEN, SYDVKM. CDR3 loop: CASSLGTRTRYEQYF. The CDR3 DNA reads TGTGCCAGCAGTTTAGGGACTAGAACTAGGTACGAGCAGTACTTC.

The chain recombines TRBV25-1 with TRBJ1-4, with D perhaps matching TRBD1 (5 bases). CDR1 is MGHDK, CDR2 SYGVNS, per germline. The CDR3 contains 15 residues. V was pared by 3 bases and J by 10 bases, with 18 bases between. The CDR3 loop is CASSDWDGGDGKLFF. The CDR3 coding sequence is TGTGCCAGCAGTGATTGGGACGGGGGGGATGGAAAACTGTTTTTT. Looking up the rest from reference TRBV25-1 and TRBJ1-4 gives the full variable domain: EADIYQTPRYLVIGTGKKITLECSQTMGHDKMYWYQQDPGMELHLIHYSYGVNSTEKGDLSSESTVSRIRTEHFPLTLESARPSHTSQYLCASSDWDGGDGKLFFGSGTQLSVL.

This clone was recorded a few times. V gene TRBV7-8 combines with J gene TRBJ1-1; D gene ambiguous. V lost 1 base to trimming and J lost 3 bases, with 12 bases between them. CDR1 SGHVS and CDR2 FQNEAQ come from the germline V gene. This CDR3 region has 15 residues. The CDR3 bases are TGTGCCAGCAGCTTAGTCGAGGGATCGCACACTGAAGCTTTCTTT. Translating gives CASSLVEGSHTEAFF.

The V call is TRBV6-2 or TRBV6-3, the J call TRBJ2-7, with 13 bases matching TRBD2. V lost 4 bases and J lost 0; bases outside the gene matches: 9. Germline V gene lookup returns CDR1 MNHEY and CDR2 SVGEGT. CDR3 length: 18 residues. The CDR3, as DNA: TGTGCCAGCAGTTCCCCGGGACTAGCGGGACCCAGCTCCTACGAGCAGTACTTC. Residues: CASSSPGLAGPSSYEQYF.

V usage is TRBV3-1 (or the pseudogene TRBV3-2) and J usage is TRBJ2-7; the D gene is possibly TRBD2 (5 bases). Germline loops: CDR1 LGHDT, CDR2 YNNKEL (reference sequence). Trimming removed 4 bases from V and 0 bases from J, with 13 bases in between. The CDR3 covers 15 residues. CDR3 in DNA: TGTGCCAGCAGCCGGAACACTAGGAGCTCCTACGAGCAGTACTTC. Translated, it gives CASSRNTRSSYEQYF.

The rearrangement joins TRBV6-1 to TRBJ2-2, with D maybe TRBD1 (5 bases). Trimming took off 3 bases at V and 6 bases at J, with 23 bases between the two ends. CDR1 is MNHNS and CDR2 is SASEGT in the germline V gene. The CDR3 spans 18 residues. CDR3 sequence reads: CASSEGSAGPSLAGELFF. The CDR3 DNA follows: TGTGCCAGCAGTGAGGGCTCGGCAGGGCCCAGTTTGGCCGGGGAGCTGTTTTTT.

The chain employs TRBV19 and TRBJ2-7; 10 bases fit TRBD1. Germline V gene data show CDR1 as LNHDA and CDR2 as SQIVND (reference sequence). CDR3 size: 15 residues. V dropped 5 bases and J dropped 2; count of bases not matched to a gene: 6. The chain's CDR3 is CASSPTGTGAYEQYF. CDR3 coding DNA: TGTGCCAGTAGTCCGACCGGGACAGGGGCCTACGAGCAGTACTTC.

This clone has a single count. The chain carries TRBV6-1 and TRBJ2-7; no reliable D call. V lost 2 bases to trimming and J lost 4 bases, with 12 bases between them. The CDR3 totals 14 residues. Looked up from germline, CDR1 is MNHNS and CDR2 is SASEGT. The CDR3 is CASSELSRLYEQYF. The CDR3, as DNA: TGTGCCAGCAGTGAATTGTCTCGCTTATACGAGCAGTACTTC.

This clone was found a few times. The chain couples TRBV5-5 to TRBJ2-3, with 10 bases lining up with TRBD2. With V trimmed by 6 bases and J by 3 bases, 4 bases remained unmatched. The germline V gene encodes CDR1 SGHKS and CDR2 YYEKEE (reference sequence). The CDR3 loop spans 14 amino acids. CDR3 in amino acids: CASTQTSGTDTQYF. The CDR3 DNA is TGTGCCAGCACCCAGACTAGCGGGACAGATACGCAGTATTTT.

The V gene is TRBV28, the J gene TRBJ2-4; possibly TRBD1 for D (6 bases). V shed 2 bases and J shed 2 bases, with 19 bases lying between them. Germline V lookup: CDR1 MDHEN, CDR2 SYDVKM. The CDR3 is made up of 18 amino acids. CDR3 sequence reads: CASSLEGEGWGPKNIQYF. The CDR3 DNA is TGTGCCAGCAGTTTAGAGGGAGAGGGTTGGGGGCCCAAAAACATTCAGTACTTC. Based on the CDR3 plus reference TRBV28 and TRBJ2-4, the full variable domain is DVKVTQSSRYLVKRTGEKVFLECVQDMDHENMFWYRQDPGLGLRLIYFSYDVKMKEKGDIPEGYSVSREKKERFSLILESASTNQTSMYLCASSLEGEGWGPKNIQYFGAGTRLSVL.

The chain recombines TRBV6-5 with TRBJ1-3; weak D call: TRBD1 (6 bases). Germline V lookup: CDR1 MNHEY, CDR2 SVGAGI. Between the trimmed V and J ends, which lost 4 bases and 1 base, there was a span of 11 bases. This CDR3 is 15 amino acids long. CDR3 amino acids: CASSSLTGSGNTIYF. In DNA, the CDR3 is TGTGCCAGCAGTTCCCTTACAGGGTCTGGAAACACCATATATTTT.

The chain employs TRBV4-3 and TRBJ2-7; D is possibly TRBD1 (6 bases). Germline CDR1 and CDR2: LGHNA and YSLEER. This CDR3 region has 15 residues. Trimming removed 0 bases from V and 5 bases from J, with 14 bases in between. The CDR3 DNA follows: TGCGCCAGCAGCCAAGATCAGGGGCGGCAGAACGAGCAGTACTTC. Residues: CASSQDQGRQNEQYF.